The 21 T cell receptor beta chains in this list originate from one sample, sequenced in a study of control samples from healthy donors and cancer patients. Assay used: immunoSEQ multiplex PCR; TCRdb lists only in-frame clones, some missing. The sample holds 90,000 to 110,000 clones; just over 90% are singletons and the top ten take 4% to 4.5%. The sequenced material came from blood. The origin of the receptors is a human donor in good health. The donor label of this sample is uncertain.

The chain joins TRBV20-1 to TRBJ2-7, with TRBD2 matching 12 bases. This CDR3 comprises 15 residues. J lost 3 bases, V lost 3 bases, and 6 bases had no gene match. Germline CDR1 and CDR2: DFQATT and SNEGSKA (reference sequence). CDR3 in DNA: TGCAGTGCTAGTCCTACTAGCGGGGGGATCTACGAGCAGTACGTC. This gives the protein CSASPTSGGIYEQYV.

This chain connects TRBV24-1 to TRBJ2-1, with TRBD2 matching over 10 bases. Germline CDR1 reads KGHDR; CDR2 reads SFDVKD. This CDR3 region has 14 residues. The V and J ends lost 2 bases and 6 bases, in that order; junction bases with no gene match: 0. CDR3 DNA: TGTGCCACCAGTGATTGGACTAGCGGCAATGAGCAGTTCTTC. It translates to CATSDWTSGNEQFF.

The rearrangement uses TRBV30 and TRBJ2-4, with 9 nucleotides matching TRBD1. CDR3 size: 17 residues. The J segment lost 0 bases and the V segment lost 5 bases, leaving 11 bases of the junction unmatched. CDR1 GTSNPN and CDR2 SVGIG come from the germline V gene (reference sequence). DNA of the CDR3: TGTGCCTGGGCTCGCTATGGGACAGGGTTAGCCAAAAACATTCAGTACTTC. It yields the protein CAWARYGTGLAKNIQYF.

This clone was seen more than once but under ten times. This chain connects TRBV6-6 to TRBJ2-5; TRBD1 matches at 9 bases. CDR1 MNHNY and CDR2 SVGAGI come from the germline V gene (reference sequence). Trimming took 6 bases from V and 4 from J; bases not matched to a gene: 6. This CDR3 is 14 amino acids long. CDR3 DNA: TGTGCCAGCAGCTACGTGACAGGGGGAGAGACCCAGTACTTC. Its translation: CASSYVTGGETQYF.

This sequence joins TRBV7-9 and TRBJ2-1; D is undetermined. From germline, CDR1 is SEHNR and CDR2 FQNEAQ (reference sequence). V lost 4 bases and J 2 bases, leaving 18 bases between the germline ends. The CDR3 covers 17 residues. DNA for the CDR3: TGTGCCAGCAGCTGGGGTAGAAGCCGAGAAACCTACAATGAGCAGTTCTTC. Amino acid sequence: CASSWGRSRETYNEQFF.

This clone was observed once. V is TRBV2 and J is TRBJ2-1; 9 bases fit TRBD2. V lost 6 bases and J lost 8; bases outside the gene matches: 11. In germline, CDR1 is SNHLY, CDR2 FYNNEI. The CDR3 is 15 amino acids. CDR3 residues: CASSYSGGGLDEQFF. CDR3 coding DNA: TGTGCCAGCAGCTATAGCGGGGGCGGGTTGGATGAGCAGTTCTTC.

The chain is built from TRBV29-1 and TRBJ1-1; 9 nucleotides agree with TRBD1. In germline, CDR1 is SQVTM, CDR2 ANQGSEA. The CDR3 runs to 14 residues. The J segment lost 4 bases and the V segment lost 6 bases, leaving 9 bases of the junction unmatched. CDR3 region: CSVAKDRGCTEAFF. The CDR3 DNA is TGCAGCGTCGCTAAAGACAGGGGGTGCACTGAAGCTTTCTTT.

The V call is TRBV7-2, the J call TRBJ1-1; D call uncertain. This CDR3 is built from 15 residues. CDR1 is SGHTA and CDR2 is FQGNSA in the germline V gene. V gave up 4 bases and J gave up 5 bases, with 17 bases separating them. The CDR3 reads CASSYGVARRTEAFF. The CDR3 DNA follows: TGTGCCAGCAGCTATGGGGTCGCCCGGAGAACTGAAGCTTTCTTT.

CDR3 nucleotides: TGTGCCAGCAGTGACTCTTGGGGGCAGCGTGGCTACACCTTC. Its translation is CASSDSWGQRGYTF. This chain uses TRBV6-4 with TRBJ1-2, with D maybe TRBD1 (6 bases). CDR3 length equals 14 residues. In germline, CDR1 is MRHNA, CDR2 SNTAGT. V shed 0 bases and J shed 7 bases, with 12 bases lying between them.

The rearrangement links TRBV12-5 to TRBJ1-5; a weak D match, TRBD1 (5 bases). In germline, CDR1 is LGHNT, CDR2 FRNRAP. This CDR3 has 13 residues. The ends were cut back, 3 bases at V and 5 bases at J, with 8 bases in the middle. The CDR3 DNA is TGTGCTAGTGGTTTAGAGGGGTATCAGCCCCAGCATTTT. Its translation is CASGLEGYQPQHF.

This chain joins TRBV2 and TRBJ1-2; 7 bases map to TRBD1. V dropped 6 bases and J dropped 6; count of bases not matched to a gene: 10. The germline CDR1 and CDR2 sequences are SNHLY and FYNNEI. The CDR3 sequence is 14 residues long. CDR3 in amino acids: CASSKGQIYDGYTF. The CDR3 DNA is TGTGCCAGCAGCAAGGGACAGATATATGATGGCTACACCTTC.

The V gene is TRBV9, the J gene TRBJ1-2; 11 bases align to TRBD1. Germline V gene sequence: CDR1 SGDLS, CDR2 YYNGEE. The CDR3 consists of 17 residues. V gave up 3 bases and J gave up 4 bases; unmatched junction bases: 11. In DNA, the CDR3 is TGTGCCAGCAGCGAACGGGACAGGGGGTCCTCTCGCTATGGCTACACCTTC. Residues: CASSERDRGSSRYGYTF. Full variable domain (rest looked up from reference TRBV9 and TRBJ1-2): DSGVTQTPKHLITATGQRVTLRCSPRSGDLSVYWYQQSLDQGLQFLIQYYNGEERAKGNILERFSAQQFPDLHSELNLSSLELGDSALYFCASSERDRGSSRYGYTFGSGTRLTVV.

The chain uses TRBV15 and TRBJ2-5; D remains ambiguous. The ends were cut back, 4 bases at V and 5 bases at J, with 8 bases in the middle. The CDR3 consists of 12 residues. The germline CDR1 and CDR2 sequences are LNHNV and YYDKDF (reference sequence). The CDR3 sequence is CATSNHPETQYF. The CDR3 DNA follows: TGTGCCACCAGCAACCACCCGGAGACCCAGTACTTC.

This clone was seen once. The CDR3 reads CASKPKESRDIQIGNQPQHF. The DNA of the CDR3 is TGTGCCAGTAAACCCAAAGAATCCCGGGACATTCAAATCGGGAATCAGCCCCAGCATTTT. The rearrangement links TRBV19 to TRBJ1-5; D is possibly TRBD1 (6 bases). V lost 7 bases and J lost 4, with 32 bases in between. This CDR3 contains 20 residues. Germline CDR1 reads LNHDA; CDR2 reads SQIVND (reference sequence).

The V call is TRBV6-4, the J call TRBJ1-1; D ambiguous. CDR3 length equals 13 residues. Germline V gives CDR1 MRHNA, CDR2 SNTAGT. Between the trimmed V and J ends, which lost 2 bases and 4 bases, there was a span of 8 bases. The CDR3 nucleotides read TGTGCCAGCAGTGACAGGTGGACCACTGAAGCTTTCTTT. Translation: CASSDRWTTEAFF.

This rearrangement joins TRBV6-5 to TRBJ1-5, with 8 nucleotides matching TRBD1. Per germline, CDR1 MNHEY and CDR2 SVGAGI. V dropped 4 bases and J dropped 0; count of bases not matched to a gene: 2. This CDR3 is built from 15 residues. CDR3 sequence: CASSSGTGSNQPQHF. For the CDR3, the DNA is TGTGCCAGCAGTTCCGGGACAGGTAGCAATCAGCCCCAGCATTTT.

Only a few counts were recorded for this clone. The gene calls are TRBV7-3 and TRBJ2-4, with 7 positions matching TRBD2. Germline V gene lookup returns CDR1 SGHTA and CDR2 FQGTGA. Trimming took 5 bases from V and 9 from J; bases not matched to a gene: 13. The CDR3 is 15 amino acids. The CDR3 bases are TGTGCCAGCAGCCCCCGCGGGAGCGGAGTGAGCATTCAGTACTTC. Its protein product is CASSPRGSGVSIQYF.

This chain links TRBV2 with TRBJ1-5, with D tentatively TRBD1 (5 bases). The CDR3 extends over 15 amino acids. Germline V gives CDR1 SNHLY, CDR2 FYNNEI. V was cut by 7 bases and J by 0 bases, with 13 bases left in between. This CDR3 reads CASNTGQYSNQPQHF. CDR3 DNA sequence: TGTGCCAGCAATACAGGCCAATATAGCAATCAGCCCCAGCATTTT.

The chain combines TRBV28 with TRBJ2-4; 9 bases are shared with TRBD1. Germline V gene sequence: CDR1 MDHEN, CDR2 SYDVKM. This CDR3 region has 17 residues. V gave up 3 bases and J gave up 5 bases; unmatched junction bases: 11. CDR3 DNA sequence: TGTGCCAGCAGTTTTTCCCCCCCTCGGACAGGGGAAAACATTCAGTACTTC. This sequence encodes CASSFSPPRTGENIQYF.

This clone was seen a few times. The chain carries TRBV6-1 and TRBJ2-3, with D possibly matching TRBD1 (5 bases). Germline lookup yields CDR1 MNHNS and CDR2 SASEGT. CDR3 length equals 15 residues. The germline V and J ends were trimmed by 0 bases and 1 base, with 8 bases remaining between them. The CDR3 coding sequence is TGTGCCAGCAGTGAAGCGCTAGGGGGCACAGATACGCAGTATTTT. Translating it yields CASSEALGGTDTQYF.

The chain couples TRBV10-2 to TRBJ2-7; D may be TRBD2 (5 bases). The CDR3 has 12 residues. Per the germline V gene, CDR1 is WSHSY and CDR2 is SAAADI. V dropped 4 bases and J dropped 5 bases, with 9 bases sitting between them. The CDR3 coding sequence is TGCGCCAGCAGTGTGGGGAGCAACGAGCAGTACTTC. Translation: CASSVGSNEQYF.